This TCR beta chain was documented in a study of T cells in Graves' hyperthyroidism and ophthalmopathy (dated by TCRdb to the late 2010s). Regarding the research as a whole: Peripheral blood was collected at initial diagnosis, before any treatment. A discovery cohort of about 100 patients, roughly 45 with Graves' ophthalmopathy and more than 55 with stable Graves' hyperthyroidism, was used to find distinguishing TCR V-J signatures. Prospective prediction of ophthalmopathy was tested in an independent validation cohort of fewer than 20 hyperthyroidism patients and some 17 patients who later progressed to ophthalmopathy. The 75 to 100 discovery patients were divided at random into training and test sets in a 7:3 ratio. In several Graves' hyperthyroidism patients, the study also compared T-cell repertoires from thyroid tissue with T-cell repertoires from blood. Following sampling, methimazole starting at 30 mg daily was given to hyperthyroidism patients, and high-dose intravenous methylprednisolone was given to ophthalmopathy patients. TCR Vbeta CDR3 sequencing of roughly 140 peripheral blood samples (over 40 ophthalmopathy, about 80 hyperthyroidism and about 17 progressor patients) is reported in the paper.

A patient counted as having stable Graves' hyperthyroidism if no progression to ophthalmopathy occurred over 18 months of follow-up. The hyperthyroidism patients were between 18 and 65 years old and newly diagnosed, with a disease duration of less than 2 months. Exclusion was applied to patients with uncontrolled infections, other autoimmune diseases, pregnancy or lactation. Diagnoses were based on clinical symptoms, serum thyroxine and TRAb, thyroid ultrasound and orbital computed tomography. PBMCs were isolated from more than 8 ml of fresh peripheral blood by Ficoll-Paque density gradient centrifugation. Total RNA was extracted using Trizol reagent, and RNA quality was assessed on an Agilent 2100 Bioanalyzer. Summary of the overall study and its limitations: In validation, the model predicted progression to ophthalmopathy with approximately 70% sensitivity and 72% to 85% specificity, a median of 6.5 months before onset. No statistical method was used to set the sample size in advance, and investigators knew the group allocation. Ophthalmopathy was separated from stable hyperthyroidism by a 13 V-J signature model, with approximately 86% sensitivity and roughly 84% specificity obtained in cross-validation and 80%/75% obtained in testing. Most expanded thyroid clonotypes (frequency above 0.001) were also detected in blood, a finding suggesting that blood repertoires may reflect thyroid immune responses.

This clonotype occurred many times. There is no known antigen for this receptor. Base qualities are not at hand, and no much larger clone is one base apart. Sequences DFQATT (CDR1) and SNEGSKA (CDR2) are obtained from the germline V gene (reference sequence). Trimming costs V 0 bases and J 3 bases, and their ends lie 14 bases apart. From cysteine to phenylalanine, the CDR3 is 15 amino acids long. The entry retains the CDR3 DNA only, 45 bases that are in frame from base 1. The TCR beta CDR3 regions were amplified from the RNA transcripts. A first-round RT-PCR of the TCR CDR3 used the HTBI primer set with the Qiagen OneStep RT-PCR kit. Libraries were constructed in a second round of multiplex PCR, after which size selection and purification were carried out. Paired-end sequencing of the libraries was performed with 100 bp reads on an Illumina HiSeq2000. In the paper's pipeline: SOAPnuke was used to process the raw data, removing reads that contained adapters or uncalled bases, had a mean Phred below 15, or lacked an exact match to the constant primer or identifier. High-quality paired reads were merged using COPE v1.2.5, and each unique nucleotide sequence was defined as a clonotype. MiTCR v1.1 was used to align clonotypes to the IMGT TRBV, TRBD and TRBJ reference segments. Only V-J combinations with frequency above 0.0001, covering 99.2% of repertoires, were analysed. A TCS score was defined as the ratio between F50 (clonal expansion) and ExV (chaos), using BLOSUM62-based TCRdist between CDR3 peptides within each V-J. Welch's t-statistics and random forest reduced around 520 V-J features to 13, which were used in a naive Bayes classifier (R e1071). Starting from the raw public reads, TCRdb applied fastp trimming at Q25, assembled clones with MiXCR and retained in-frame beta chains. A single entry per CDR3 protein holds the most common genes and DNA from its merged rows. Here the V and J calls rest on TCRdb's processing, not on the authors' analysis. This sample has around 440,000 distinct CDR3 sequences in its table, and about a sixth of those were observed once. Around an eighth of the sample is held by the ten biggest clonotypes.

The sequence links TRBV20-1 to TRBJ2-5; the D gene assignment is ambiguous. The clonotype was recovered from a woman aged 18-29 years with Graves' hyperthyroidism. Sequenced: blood. The sequenced DNA: TGCAGTGCTAGAGATTGGTCGAAAGCCAAAGAGACCCAGTACTTC. The encoded protein is CSARDWSKAKETQYF.